These 14 T cell receptor beta chains were sequenced from one sample in a study of identifying expanded T cells in peripheral blood. Produced via immunoSEQ multiplex PCR; TCRdb's table is partial and in-frame only. The sample carries some 78,000 clones, 84% recorded once. Sequencing used blood. These receptors came from a person between 18 and 75 years old in good health.

The DNA of the CDR3 is TGTGCCAGCAGCTTTTCCCGGGGGGGCCCCACAGATACGCAGTATTTT. As protein: CASSFSRGGPTDTQYF. The chain is built from TRBV11-3 and TRBJ2-3; 8 positions match TRBD2. V lost 3 bases, J lost 2 bases, and 7 bases stayed unmatched. Germline assignment: CDR1 SGHNT and CDR2 YENEEA. This CDR3 comprises 16 residues.

This chain links TRBV7-2 with TRBJ2-7, with D unclear. Germline V lookup: CDR1 SGHTA, CDR2 FQGNSA. V lost 0 bases and J 0 bases, leaving 6 bases between the germline ends. The CDR3 sequence is 14 residues long. DNA for the CDR3: TGTGCCAGCAGCTTAGCGCGTAGCTCCTACGAGCAGTACTTC. Translating gives CASSLARSSYEQYF.

This clone was picked up one time. The chain uses TRBV7-6 and TRBJ1-3; 7 bases map to TRBD1. The CDR3 length is 13 residues. With 9 bases clipped from V and 3 bases from J, the junction kept 5 bases outside the gene matches. The germline gives CDR1 SGHVS, CDR2 FNYEAQ. CDR3 nucleotides: TGTGCCAGTACAGGGGAACTTGGAAACACCATATATTTT. Its translation is CASTGELGNTIYF. The full variable domain, rest sourced from reference TRBV7-6 and TRBJ1-3, is GAGVSQSPRYKVTKRGQDVALRCDPISGHVSLYWYRQALGQGPEFLTYFNYEAQQDKSGLPNDRFSAERPEGSISTLTIQRTEQRDSAMYRCASTGELGNTIYFGEGSWLTVV.

In its sample, this clone was seen once. The V and J genes are TRBV25-1 and TRBJ2-1, with TRBD1 as a possible D gene (6 bases). The CDR3 runs to 15 residues. Germline loops: CDR1 MGHDK, CDR2 SYGVNS. V shed 3 bases and J shed 7 bases, with 16 bases lying between them. CDR3 sequence: CASSDTGRVGNEQFF. In nucleotides, the CDR3 is TGTGCCAGCAGTGACACAGGGCGGGTCGGAAATGAGCAGTTCTTC.

This clone has a single count. V is TRBV9 and J is TRBJ1-1; D is undetermined. The CDR3 sequence is 15 residues long. Trimming took 4 bases from V and 8 from J, leaving 21 bases between them. CDR1 is SGDLS, CDR2 YYNGEE, per germline. In DNA form, the CDR3 reads TGTGCCAGCAGCCCACACTGGCGAGGGCTCGTGGAAGCTTTCTTT. Its protein product is CASSPHWRGLVEAFF.

This clone was seen just once. The DNA of the CDR3 is TGTGCCAGCAGCTTACTGACTAGCGGGGAGTACGAGCAGTACTTC. This gives the protein CASSLLTSGEYEQYF. This sequence joins TRBV7-2 and TRBJ2-7; 11 nucleotides align to TRBD2. V shed 2 bases and J 4 bases; nucleotides not matched to a gene: 4. Germline loops: CDR1 SGHTA, CDR2 FQGNSA. The CDR3 loop spans 15 amino acids.

V usage is TRBV5-6 and J usage is TRBJ2-7, with 10 bases lining up with TRBD2. V dropped 0 bases and J dropped 4; count of bases not matched to a gene: 10. The CDR3 contains 17 residues. Germline loops: CDR1 SGHDT, CDR2 YYEEEE. This CDR3 is CASSLDHQAGGIYEQYF. The CDR3 coding sequence is TGTGCCAGCAGCTTGGATCACCAAGCGGGAGGGATTTACGAGCAGTACTTC.

The chain couples TRBV14 to TRBJ2-7, with a weak D call TRBD2 (6 bases). Germline V gives CDR1 SGHDN, CDR2 FVKESK. The CDR3 runs to 13 residues. V gave up 1 base and J gave up 2 bases, with 6 bases separating them. The CDR3 DNA follows: TGTGCCAGCAGCCAAGCGGGAGCCTACGAGCAGTACTTC. Translated: CASSQAGAYEQYF.

The CDR3 is CASSSGGKAGELFF. The CDR3 DNA reads as TGTGCCAGCAGCTCAGGGGGCAAAGCCGGGGAGCTGTTTTTT. The chain carries TRBV7-2 and TRBJ2-2; 8 bases match TRBD1. Germline loops: CDR1 SGHTA, CDR2 FQGNSA. V lost 4 bases, J lost 6 bases, and 4 bases stayed unmatched. CDR3 length: 14 residues.

This clone was picked up one time. Here the CDR3 reads CASSFPGGREQYF. The CDR3 nucleotides read TGTGCCAGCAGTTTTCCGGGAGGAAGAGAGCAGTACTTC. This rearrangement joins TRBV28 to TRBJ2-7, with 7 bases fitting TRBD2. The CDR3 totals 13 residues. Trimming took 3 bases from V and 7 from J; bases not matched to a gene: 6. The V gene's germline CDR1 is MDHEN and CDR2 SYDVKM.

The V gene is TRBV7-6, the J gene TRBJ2-1; weak D call: TRBD2 (5 bases). V was pared by 5 bases and J by 9 bases, with 14 bases between. CDR3 length: 13 residues. CDR1 and CDR2 (germline): SGHVS, FNYEAQ. CDR3 coding DNA: TGTGCCAGCAGCAGCTCGCGGGTAGGTGAGCAGTTCTTC. Its translation is CASSSSRVGEQFF.

The chain joins TRBV5-1 to TRBJ2-7; 15 bases map to TRBD2. The CDR3 sequence is 19 residues long. The V gene end was trimmed by 3 bases and the J gene end by 3 bases; junction bases not matched to a gene: 13. Germline V gene data show CDR1 as SGHRS and CDR2 as YFSETQ. CDR3 region: CASSYQTGTSGRSRYEQYF. The CDR3 DNA reads TGCGCCAGCAGCTACCAAACCGGGACTAGCGGGAGGTCCCGCTACGAGCAGTACTTC.

The rearrangement uses TRBV7-9 and TRBJ2-5; 9 nucleotides match TRBD1. V was clipped by 5 bases and J by 4 bases; unmatched bases: 8. The CDR3 covers 15 residues. In germline, CDR1 is SEHNR, CDR2 FQNEAQ (reference sequence). CDR3 sequence (DNA): TGTGCCAGCAGCGAGTTTACAGGGGGCGTAGAGACCCAGTACTTC. It is translated as CASSEFTGGVETQYF.

The chain joins TRBV6-5 to TRBJ2-7; D is perhaps TRBD2 (6 bases). Germline values: CDR1 MNHEY, CDR2 SVGAGI. The V end lost 6 bases, the J end lost 3 bases, and 15 bases lay between the germline ends. The CDR3 has 14 amino acids. The CDR3 region is CASSHRTIDYEQYF. CDR3 coding DNA: TGTGCCAGCAGCCACCGGACTATCGACTACGAGCAGTACTTC.